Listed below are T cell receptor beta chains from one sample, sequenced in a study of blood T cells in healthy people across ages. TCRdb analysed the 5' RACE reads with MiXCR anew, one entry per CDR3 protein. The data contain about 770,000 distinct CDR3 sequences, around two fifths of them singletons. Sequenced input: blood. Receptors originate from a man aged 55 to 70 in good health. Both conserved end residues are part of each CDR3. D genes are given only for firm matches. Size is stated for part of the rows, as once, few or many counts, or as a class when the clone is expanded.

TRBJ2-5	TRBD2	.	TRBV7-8	TGTGCCAGCAGGGCGGGGGGGCGGGAGGAGACCCAGTACTTC	CASRAGGREETQYF
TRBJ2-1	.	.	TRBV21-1	TGTACCAGCAGCAAAGGGGCAGGGGGCTACGAGCAGTTCTTC	CTSSKGAGGYEQFF
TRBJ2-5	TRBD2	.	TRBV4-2	TGTGCCAGCAGCCGGGGACTAGCGGGGGCACTAGAGACCCAGTACTTC	CASSRGLAGALETQYF
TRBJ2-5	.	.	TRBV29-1	TGCAGCGGCGGGTTGGGGGAGACCCAGTACTTC	CSGGLGETQYF
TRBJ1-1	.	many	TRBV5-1	TGCGCCAGCAGCTTGGCCCCGGGGTCAGGCACTGAAGCTTTCTTT	CASSLAPGSGTEAFF
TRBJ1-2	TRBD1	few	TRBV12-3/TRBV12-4	TGTGCCAGCAGTTTGGCCGGGACAGGGAAAGATGGCTACACCTTC	CASSLAGTGKDGYTF
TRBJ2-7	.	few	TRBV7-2	TGTGCCAGCAGCTTAGACGGGGGGCGGAACGAGCAGTACTTC	CASSLDGGRNEQYF
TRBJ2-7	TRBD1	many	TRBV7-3	TGTGCCAGCAGCTTAGGACAGGGGGCGCGGTACGAGCAGTACTTC	CASSLGQGARYEQYF
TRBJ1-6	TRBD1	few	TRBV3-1	TGTGCCAGCAGCCCCCCGGGACAGGGGAATAATTCACCCCTCCACTTT	CASSPPGQGNNSPLHF
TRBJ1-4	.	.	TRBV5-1	TGCGCCAGCAGCGTACAGGCGGACGATGAAAAACTGTTTTTT	CASSVQADDEKLFF
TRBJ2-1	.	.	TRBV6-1	TGTGCCAGCAGTGTGGCGACAAGCTACAATGAGCAGTTCTTC	CASSVATSYNEQFF
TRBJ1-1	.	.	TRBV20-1	TGCAGTGCTAGAGATGGGGTCGCGGGGAACACTGAAGCTTTCTTT	CSARDGVAGNTEAFF
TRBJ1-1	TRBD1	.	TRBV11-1	TGTGCCAGCAGCCTTGGACAGGGCGGGGAAGCTTTCTTT	CASSLGQGGEAFF
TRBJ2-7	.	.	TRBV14	TGTGCCAGCAGCCAATCTACCGGGACACGCCTAACCTACGAGCAGTACTTC	CASSQSTGTRLTYEQYF
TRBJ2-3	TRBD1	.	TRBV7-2	TGTGCCAGCAGCCCGACAGGGATTAGCACAGATACGCAGTATTTT	CASSPTGISTDTQYF
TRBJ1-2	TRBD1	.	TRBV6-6	TGTGCGTTTCTCTCACAGGGGGAGAAGGGTGGCTACACCTTC	CAFLSQGEKGGYTF
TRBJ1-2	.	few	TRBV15	TGTGCCACCAGCAGAGATCCGGGGAATTGGGATGGCTACACCTTC	CATSRDPGNWDGYTF
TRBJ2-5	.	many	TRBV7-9	TGTGCCAGCAGCTTAGTAGGACAAGAGACCCAGTACTTC	CASSLVGQETQYF
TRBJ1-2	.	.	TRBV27	TGTGCCAGCAGTTTATCGATAGGGGTCGGGGCGAACTATGGCTACACCTTC	CASSLSIGVGANYGYTF
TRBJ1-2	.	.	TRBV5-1	TGCGCCAGCAGCAGCGAGCGGGCCCATTTAATTGGATATGGCTACACCTTC	CASSSERAHLIGYGYTF
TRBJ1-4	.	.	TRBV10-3	TGTGCCATCAGTCAGGGTATTACTGAAAAACTGTTTTTT	CAISQGITEKLFF
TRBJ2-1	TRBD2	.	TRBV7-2	TGTGCCAGCAGCGAAGAACCAGGGCTAGCGGGGGGACGGTTCTTC	CASSEEPGLAGGRFF